Presented here are 25 T cell receptor beta chains from one specimen sequenced in a study of blood T cell repertoires in COVID-19 (TCRdb year 2020). Receptors were amplified or captured by the immunoSEQ multiplex PCR assay. The immuneACCESS repertoire file appears here via TCRdb, limited to in-frame rearrangements. These files lack a portion of the clones; in checked studies, under half of the deficit traces to unresolved V genes, and the cause of the others is not known. The sample table shows around 290,000 clones, and around 89% are seen once. Of the sample, 2% to 2.5% falls within the top ten clones. Input material: PBMCs or T cells enriched from blood (not recorded which). All receptors derive from a woman in her sixties or seventies in a cohort exposed to, infected with or recovered from COVID-19 (not recorded which).

The genes are TRBV5-4 and TRBJ2-3, with 13 bases fitting TRBD2. The CDR3 has 17 residues. The germline CDR1 and CDR2 sequences are SGHNT and YYREEE (reference sequence). Trimming cost V 4 bases and J 3 bases; bases outside gene matches: 8. The chain's CDR3 is CASSGGAGLAGTDTQYF. CDR3 nucleotide sequence: TGTGCCAGCAGCGGGGGGGCGGGACTAGCGGGAACAGATACGCAGTATTTT.

The chain carries TRBV4-3 and TRBJ1-5; TRBD1 agrees at 7 bases. CDR1 and CDR2 from the germline V gene are LGHNA and YSLEER. This CDR3 spans 15 amino acids. With V trimmed by 0 bases and J by 4 bases, 3 bases remained unmatched. The CDR3 loop reads CASSQDSGGNQPQHF. For the CDR3, the DNA is TGCGCCAGCAGCCAAGATTCAGGGGGAAATCAGCCCCAGCATTTT.

This chain joins TRBV30 and TRBJ1-6; unclear D gene. The CDR3 totals 11 residues. Trimming removed 8 bases at V and 15 bases at J, with 17 bases between. CDR1 is GTSNPN, CDR2 SVGIG, per germline (reference sequence). This CDR3 is CALGIAWFLHF. CDR3 nucleotide sequence: TGTGCCCTGGGCATCGCCTGGTTCCTCCACTTT.

The rearrangement joins TRBV7-8 to TRBJ2-7; a weak D match, TRBD1 (6 bases). Germline V lookup: CDR1 SGHVS, CDR2 FQNEAQ. The CDR3 length is 14 residues. The V end lost 5 bases, the J end lost 5 bases, and 16 bases lay between the germline ends. CDR3 nucleotide sequence: TGTGCCAGCAGCGGCAACAGGGCAGTGAACGAGCAGTACTTC. As protein: CASSGNRAVNEQYF.

The V call is TRBV6-5, the J call TRBJ1-2; D is perhaps TRBD1 (6 bases). The CDR3 has 14 amino acids. Germline V gives CDR1 MNHEY, CDR2 SVGAGI. Trimming removed 5 bases at V and 8 bases at J, with 18 bases between. The CDR3 protein is CASSTKGVSGGYTF. The CDR3 DNA follows: TGTGCCAGCAGTACTAAGGGGGTTTCGGGCGGCTACACCTTC.

In this sample, this clone turned up once. The chain is built from TRBV23-1 and TRBJ2-1; 11 positions agree with TRBD1. TRBV23-1 is known as an ORF, though its function is uncertain. The CDR3 totals 15 residues. Unmatched junction bases numbered 6, after V lost 3 bases and J lost 8 bases. In DNA form, the CDR3 reads TGCGCCAGCAGTCATGGGGACAGGGGGTGCGATGAGCAGTTCTTC. Its translation is CASSHGDRGCDEQFF.

The chain joins TRBV30 to TRBJ2-2; weak D call: TRBD1 (5 bases). With 4 bases removed from V and 7 bases from J, the gap between germline ends came to 22 bases. The CDR3 has 16 residues. The germline V gene has CDR1 GTSNPN and CDR2 SVGIG (reference sequence). The CDR3 DNA follows: TGTGCCTGGACCTTAAGGCGGCCAGGGTCCGGCGGGGAGCTGTTTTTT. Translation: CAWTLRRPGSGGELFF.

The chain joins TRBV3-1 (or the pseudogene TRBV3-2) to TRBJ2-7; TRBD2 agrees at 11 bases. The J segment lost 6 bases and the V segment lost 1 base, leaving 2 bases of the junction unmatched. This CDR3 has 14 amino acids. Per the germline V gene, CDR1 is LGHDT and CDR2 is YNNKEL (reference sequence). CDR3 DNA sequence: TGTGCCAGCAGCCAAGGGCTAGCGGGAGGCGAGCAGTACTTC. Its protein product is CASSQGLAGGEQYF.

The V and J genes are TRBV7-6 and TRBJ2-7; 8 bases agree with TRBD1. There are 15 residues in the CDR3. Germline V lookup: CDR1 SGHVS, CDR2 FNYEAQ. V gave up 3 bases and J gave up 0 bases; unmatched junction bases: 4. The CDR3 reads CASSFRTGNSYEQYF. In DNA, the CDR3 is TGTGCCAGCAGCTTTCGGACAGGGAACTCCTACGAGCAGTACTTC.

The rearrangement uses TRBV6-5 and TRBJ1-2, with a tentative D call TRBD1 (6 bases). This CDR3 spans 15 amino acids. Between the trimmed V and J ends, which lost 4 bases and 6 bases, there was a span of 18 bases. Looked up from germline, CDR1 is MNHEY and CDR2 is SVGAGI. The CDR3 spells CASSSNRVKMDGYTF. For the CDR3, the DNA is TGTGCCAGCAGTTCTAACAGGGTCAAGATGGATGGCTACACCTTC.

The chain is built from TRBV7-9 and TRBJ2-1; D possibly corresponds to TRBD2 (6 bases). Per germline, CDR1 SEHNR and CDR2 FQNEAQ (reference sequence). The CDR3 runs to 16 residues. Deletions cut 5 bases from V and 7 bases from J, with 21 bases between. CDR3 loop: CASSPIGTPTTNEQFF. The DNA for the CDR3 is TGTGCCAGCAGCCCAATTGGGACTCCTACAACAAATGAGCAGTTCTTC.

V usage is TRBV6-1 and J usage is TRBJ1-1, with D possibly TRBD1 on 5 matching bases. The CDR3 is 14 amino acids. V was trimmed by 1 base and J by 1 base, leaving 7 bases between them. The germline V gene encodes CDR1 MNHNS and CDR2 SASEGT. The CDR3 nucleotides read TGTGCCAGCAGTGAAGTAACAGGGAACACTGAAGCTTTCTTT. This gives the protein CASSEVTGNTEAFF.

The chain employs TRBV7-8 and TRBJ1-1; 9 nucleotides agree with TRBD1. V shed 1 base and J 0 bases; nucleotides not matched to a gene: 3. This CDR3 has 16 residues. Germline CDR1 reads SGHVS; CDR2 reads FQNEAQ. CDR3 in amino acids: CASSLEGTGLNTEAFF. The CDR3 bases are TGTGCCAGCAGCTTAGAGGGGACAGGGTTGAACACTGAAGCTTTCTTT.

CDR3: CASSSSPHEQGIQYF. The CDR3 DNA follows: TGTGCCAGCAGCTCTTCCCCCCACGAACAGGGCATTCAGTACTTC. The genes are TRBV7-9 and TRBJ2-4; D perhaps matches TRBD1 (6 bases). V shed 4 bases and J shed 9 bases, with 19 bases lying between them. This CDR3 has 15 residues. Looked up from germline, CDR1 is SEHNR and CDR2 is FQNEAQ (reference sequence).

V and J are TRBV5-6 and TRBJ2-1; 7 bases are shared with TRBD2. Germline CDR1 and CDR2: SGHDT and YYEEEE. The CDR3 consists of 15 residues. V shed 0 bases and J 7 bases; nucleotides not matched to a gene: 7. The CDR3, as DNA: TGTGCCAGCAGCTTGGGCGGGAGCCCTCGAAATGAGCAGTTCTTC. It yields the protein CASSLGGSPRNEQFF.

The table lists this clone with a count of one. V and J are TRBV9 and TRBJ2-7; perhaps TRBD1 as D (6 bases). This CDR3 has 15 amino acids. V lost 0 bases to trimming and J lost 2 bases, with 12 bases between them. Germline CDR1 reads SGDLS; CDR2 reads YYNGEE. CDR3: CASSVDAGEAYEQYF. CDR3 DNA sequence: TGTGCCAGCAGCGTAGACGCAGGGGAAGCCTACGAGCAGTACTTC.

This rearrangement joins TRBV30 to TRBJ1-3; D call uncertain. Per germline, CDR1 GTSNPN and CDR2 SVGIG (reference sequence). Trimming removed 2 bases at V and 0 bases at J, with 14 bases between. CDR3 length equals 16 residues. As DNA, the CDR3 is TGTGCCTGGAGTTGGGGTCTCGGGAGCTCTGGAAACACCATATATTTT. As protein: CAWSWGLGSSGNTIYF.

The V gene is TRBV5-1, the J gene TRBJ2-1, with 10 bases that match TRBD2. The CDR3 totals 14 residues. The junction had 4 bases not matched to a gene; V was cut back by 1 base and J by 9 bases. Germline loops: CDR1 SGHRS, CDR2 YFSETQ. CDR3 nucleotides: TGCGCCAGCAGCTTGCTAGCGGGAGCTGTTGAGCAGTTCTTC. Its protein product is CASSLLAGAVEQFF.

The chain employs TRBV6-1 and TRBJ1-1; possible D gene TRBD1, 6 bases. V dropped 0 bases and J dropped 5 bases, with 16 bases sitting between them. In germline, CDR1 is MNHNS, CDR2 SASEGT. The length of the CDR3 is 16 residues. CDR3 residues: CASSEAHPRGRTEAFF. The DNA of the CDR3 is TGTGCCAGCAGTGAAGCCCATCCCAGGGGTAGGACTGAAGCTTTCTTT.

This chain connects TRBV28 to TRBJ2-2, with TRBD2 matching 8 bases. Germline loops: CDR1 MDHEN, CDR2 SYDVKM. The CDR3 length is 15 residues. V shed 3 bases and J 5 bases; nucleotides not matched to a gene: 5. The CDR3 bases are TGTGCCAGCAGTTTTCTGAGCGGGAGAACCGGGGAGCTGTTTTTT. Residues: CASSFLSGRTGELFF.

The rearrangement links TRBV28 to TRBJ1-6; D gene ambiguous. The V gene lost 1 base and the J gene lost 0 bases, with 7 bases spanning the gap. The CDR3 length is 16 residues. Germline V CDR1 and CDR2: MDHEN, SYDVKM. DNA for the CDR3: TGTGCCAGCAGTTTATACGGTGACTCCTATAATTCACCCCTCCACTTT. Encoded protein: CASSLYGDSYNSPLHF.

This rearrangement joins TRBV3-1 (or the pseudogene TRBV3-2) to TRBJ2-5; 8 bases are shared with TRBD2. V lost 3 bases and J lost 3; bases outside the gene matches: 9. The germline V gene encodes CDR1 LGHDT and CDR2 YNNKEL (reference sequence). The CDR3 contains 16 residues. CDR3 nucleotide sequence: TGTGCCAGCAGCCACCGCGGGACTAGTAAAAAAGAGACCCAGTACTTC. This codes for CASSHRGTSKKETQYF.

This chain connects TRBV19 to TRBJ1-5, with D unresolved. V lost 7 bases and J lost 1, with 11 bases in between. The CDR3 covers 14 residues. Per the germline V gene, CDR1 is LNHDA and CDR2 is SQIVND (reference sequence). CDR3 sequence reads: CASTMRGSNQPQHF. The CDR3 nucleotides are TGTGCCAGTACCATGCGGGGAAGCAATCAGCCCCAGCATTTT.

The chain is built from TRBV7-9 and TRBJ2-3; D unresolved. The V gene lost 0 bases and the J gene lost 0 bases, with 7 bases spanning the gap. Per the germline V gene, CDR1 is SEHNR and CDR2 is FQNEAQ (reference sequence). CDR3 length equals 15 residues. Here the CDR3 reads CASSLASVSTDTQYF. The CDR3, as DNA: TGTGCCAGCAGCTTAGCGTCGGTGAGCACAGATACGCAGTATTTT.

This clone was detected only once. Other DNA variants within this sample encode the same CDR3. The chain joins TRBV18 to TRBJ1-2; D not resolved. Trimming took off 2 bases at V and 2 bases at J, with 6 bases between the two ends. Per the germline V gene, CDR1 is KGHSH and CDR2 is LQKENI. The length of the CDR3 is 13 residues. This chain's CDR3 is CASSPTGNYGYTF. DNA for the CDR3: TGTGCCAGCTCACCAACGGGAAACTATGGCTACACCTTC.